The clone carrying this T cell receptor beta chain was picked up many times. Its target is unknown. Within the sample, other DNA sequences also encode this same CDR3. In the original workflow: What underpinned the distant-metastasis classifier for papillary thyroid cancer was the set of CDR3 differences across clinicopathological groups. TCRdb reanalyzed the PCR reads with MiXCR. TCRdb's processing, not the study's, gives the V and J calls here. The data show about 32,000 clones, 25% seen once. CDR1 and CDR2 (germline): MNHNS, SASEGT. This CDR3 contains 14 residues. V was pared by 2 bases and J by 4 bases, with 10 bases between. This specimen belongs to a study of metastatic and nonmetastatic thyroid tumors. Across the study: Where malignant and benign thyroid patients were concerned, repertoires were compared across blood and tumor or nodule tissue. General observations from the study: Benign nodules were reported to have significantly lower TCR beta diversity than malignant thyroid tumors, in blood and tumor.

Before thyroid surgery, none of the patients had received any treatment. The sample taken for sequencing was blood. The receptor was derived from a female donor with papillary thyroid cancer or a benign thyroid nodule (not recorded which). Some clones in this sample may be carry-over from other donors' samples. The chain combines TRBV6-1 with TRBJ2-3; D not certain. In DNA form, the CDR3 reads TGTGCCAGCAGTGAACACGTCCCCCCAGATACGCAGTATTTT. It codes for CASSEHVPPDTQYF.